This T cell receptor beta chain was sequenced for a study of technical replicates of blood from a few donors (dated by TCRdb to about 2017). Inclusive of the bounding cysteine and phenylalanine, the CDR3 is 16 residues long. Solely the CDR3 DNA is kept, with 48 bases framed from the first base. The germline V gene (reference sequence) sets CDR1 to LNHNV and CDR2 to YYDKDF. Trimming removed 0 bases from V and 6 bases from J, leaving 16 bases between the germline ends. Comment on this clone: Its antigen is still unknown. The sample holds no much larger clone one base away, and base qualities are not on file.

The library was generated by the immunoSEQ multiplex PCR assay. TCRdb obtained this table from immuneACCESS and retained in-frame rearrangements with V and J assigned. These tables miss some clones; where compared with another copy, unresolved V genes account for less than half of the shortfall, and the remainder is unexplained. The sample profile shows some 50,000 clones; 94% of them were found once. The ten most abundant clones make up 0.2% to 0.25% of the sample. This sequence uses TRBV15 and TRBJ2-3, and the D gene may be TRBD1, 6 bases matching. The sequenced material came from T cells isolated from PBMCs. The receptor was derived from a human donor in good health. The bases read TGTGCCACCAGCAGAGATCAGGGGCGCGGGCGGGATACGCAGTATTTT. Translation gives CATSRDQGRGRDTQYF.